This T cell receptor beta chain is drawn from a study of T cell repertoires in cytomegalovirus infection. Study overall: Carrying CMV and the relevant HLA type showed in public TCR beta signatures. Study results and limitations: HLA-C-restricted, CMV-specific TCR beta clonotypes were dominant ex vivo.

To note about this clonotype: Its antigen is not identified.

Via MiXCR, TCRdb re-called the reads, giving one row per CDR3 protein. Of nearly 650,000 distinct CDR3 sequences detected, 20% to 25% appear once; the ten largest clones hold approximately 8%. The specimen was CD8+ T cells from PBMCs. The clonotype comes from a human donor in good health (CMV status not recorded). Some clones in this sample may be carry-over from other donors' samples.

Here the CDR3 reads CASSPPGHTDYEEYV. CDR3 in DNA: TGTGCCAGCAGCCCACCGGGACATACCGACTACGAGGAGTACGTC. The rearrangement joins TRBV7-9 to TRBJ2-7, with D possibly being TRBD1 (6 bases). Germline V CDR1 and CDR2: SEHNR, FQNEAQ (reference sequence). The CDR3 has 15 amino acids.